The 32 T cell receptor beta chains below all came from one sample that was sequenced in a study of T cells in localized non-small cell lung cancer. Profiled with immunoSEQ multiplex PCR; TCRdb holds only in-frame clones, not every one. This sample has about 21,000 clones; 70% to 90% occur once, and the top ten carry almost 8.5%. Sequences were derived from peripheral blood, sampled before any cancer treatment. These TCRs come from a man aged 35-69 years with stage I lung adenocarcinoma.

The gene calls are TRBV6-1 and TRBJ1-2; D is unclear. Germline CDR1 reads MNHNS; CDR2 reads SASEGT. The length of the CDR3 is 12 residues. The V end lost 1 base, the J end lost 9 bases, and 9 bases lay between the germline ends. The CDR3 here is CASSEVVSSYTF. CDR3 nucleotide sequence: TGTGCCAGCAGTGAAGTTGTCTCTAGCTACACCTTC.

J is TRBJ2-7 and V is TRBV27, with D possibly being TRBD1 (6 bases). The V end lost 8 bases, the J end lost 3 bases, and 23 bases lay between the germline ends. Germline loops: CDR1 MNHEY, CDR2 SMNVEV (reference sequence). The CDR3 length is 16 residues. The CDR3 protein is CASRPLMTGRLYEQYF. The CDR3 DNA follows: TGTGCCAGCCGACCCTTGATGACAGGCCGCCTCTACGAGCAGTACTTC.

The chain links TRBV20-1 to TRBJ2-3; D is ambiguous. The V end was cut by 0 bases, the J end by 5 bases, with 3 bases between. CDR3 length equals 11 residues. Germline-derived CDR1 and CDR2 are DFQATT and SNEGSKA (reference sequence). CDR3 protein: CSARDIDTQYF. DNA for the CDR3: TGCAGTGCTAGAGATATAGATACGCAGTATTTT.

V is TRBV9 and J is TRBJ2-3; D unclear. Germline V CDR1 and CDR2: SGDLS, YYNGEE. The CDR3 spans 16 residues. Trimming left V 1 base short and J 8 bases short, with 20 bases between. The CDR3 DNA reads as TGTGCCAGCAGCGTAATAGCCGGAGAGGCCCGCGGTACGCAGTATTTT. Amino acids: CASSVIAGEARGTQYF.

The rearrangement uses TRBV7-9 and TRBJ1-1; D not certain. V was shortened by 5 bases and J by 0 bases, with 10 bases between the two germline ends. The CDR3 is 14 residues long. Germline loops: CDR1 SEHNR, CDR2 FQNEAQ (reference sequence). In DNA, the CDR3 is TGTGCCAGCAGCCGCGCCGGAGTGAACACTGAAGCTTTCTTT. Protein sequence: CASSRAGVNTEAFF.

The chain employs TRBV2 and TRBJ1-1; TRBD1 matches 7 bases. J was trimmed by 0 bases and V by 5 bases; bases with no gene match: 3. This CDR3 is built from 14 residues. CDR1 and CDR2 from the germline V gene are SNHLY and FYNNEI. CDR3 residues: CASSMTGMNTEAFF. CDR3 in DNA: TGTGCCAGCAGTATGACAGGGATGAACACTGAAGCTTTCTTT.

The chain combines TRBV4-1 with TRBJ2-7; 14 bases are shared with TRBD2. With V trimmed by 1 base and J by 0 bases, 5 bases remained unmatched. This CDR3 contains 18 residues. Germline V lookup: CDR1 MGHRA, CDR2 YSYEKL. The CDR3 nucleotides are TGCGCCAGCAGCCAAGCCCCGACTAGCGGGGGGGCCTCCTACGAGCAGTACTTC. Translation: CASSQAPTSGGASYEQYF.

CDR3: CASSNTGLGQPQHF. The CDR3 DNA reads TGTGCCAGCAGTAATACAGGGTTGGGACAGCCCCAGCATTTT. The chain recombines TRBV6-1 with TRBJ1-5; perhaps TRBD1 as D (6 bases). The CDR3 extends over 14 amino acids. From germline, CDR1 is MNHNS and CDR2 SASEGT. The V gene lost 5 bases and the J gene lost 7 bases, with 15 bases spanning the gap.

This sequence joins TRBV11-2 and TRBJ2-1; D perhaps matches TRBD2 (5 bases). V shed 1 base and J shed 6 bases, with 13 bases lying between them. CDR1 is SGHAT, CDR2 FQNNGV, per germline. This CDR3 region has 15 residues. In DNA, the CDR3 is TGTGCCAGCAGCTTAGTTGTGGAACGGGGCAATGAGCAGTTCTTC. It translates to CASSLVVERGNEQFF.

This rearrangement joins TRBV7-2 to TRBJ1-2; 11 nucleotides align to TRBD1. Germline V gene sequence: CDR1 SGHTA, CDR2 FQGNSA. CDR3 size: 16 residues. The V gene end was trimmed by 2 bases and the J gene end by 5 bases; junction bases not matched to a gene: 7. CDR3 region: CASSLPRTGGGYGYTF. The CDR3 region has the DNA TGTGCCAGCAGCTTACCAAGGACAGGGGGCGGGTATGGCTACACCTTC.

V is TRBV11-2 and J is TRBJ2-3; D not certain. There are 16 residues in the CDR3. Germline V gene data show CDR1 as SGHAT and CDR2 as FQNNGV. V was cut by 1 base and J by 2 bases, with 13 bases left in between. CDR3 coding DNA: TGTGCCAGCAGCTTAGGAAGTCGAGCCCCCACAGATACGCAGTATTTT. Residues: CASSLGSRAPTDTQYF.

This chain uses TRBV2 with TRBJ1-2; TRBD1 matches at 9 bases. The length of the CDR3 is 13 residues. Germline V lookup: CDR1 SNHLY, CDR2 FYNNEI. With 6 bases clipped from V and 4 bases from J, the junction kept 3 bases outside the gene matches. As DNA, the CDR3 is TGTGCCAGCAGGGGGACAGGGAGCTATGGCTACACCTTC. Its translation: CASRGTGSYGYTF.

The gene calls are TRBV4-1 and TRBJ1-2; D perhaps matches TRBD1 (6 bases). The CDR3 contains 16 residues. CDR1 and CDR2 from the germline V gene are MGHRA and YSYEKL. Trimming stripped 0 bases from V and 4 bases from J, with 15 bases between. The CDR3 sequence: CASSQELGRGFYGYTF. DNA of the CDR3: TGCGCCAGCAGCCAAGAATTGGGCAGGGGATTCTATGGCTACACCTTC.

The J gene is TRBJ2-2, the V gene TRBV4-2; D gene unclear. V lost 4 bases to trimming and J lost 1 base, with 10 bases between them. This CDR3 comprises 15 residues. Germline V CDR1 and CDR2: LGHNA, YNFKEQ. CDR3 sequence reads: CASSPALENTGELFF. The DNA for the CDR3 is TGTGCCAGCAGCCCTGCTTTGGAGAACACCGGGGAGCTGTTTTTT.

The rearrangement uses TRBV11-2 and TRBJ1-1, with D unresolved. The germline V and J ends were trimmed by 8 bases and 0 bases, with 10 bases remaining between them. This CDR3 is built from 13 residues. Germline V gene lookup returns CDR1 SGHAT and CDR2 FQNNGV. The CDR3 loop is CASGRGMNTEAFF. CDR3 nucleotide sequence: TGTGCCAGCGGAAGAGGAATGAACACTGAAGCTTTCTTT. The variable domain in full, with the rest retrieved from reference TRBV11-2 and TRBJ1-1, is EAGVAQSPRYKIIEKRQSVAFWCNPISGHATLYWYQQILGQGPKLLIQFQNNGVVDDSQLPKDRFSAERLKGVDSTLKIQPAKLEDSAVYLCASGRGMNTEAFFGQGTRLTVV.

This clone came up once. J is TRBJ1-2 and V is TRBV9; D gene unclear. The germline CDR1 and CDR2 sequences are SGDLS and YYNGEE. Trimming shortened V by 0 bases and J by 5 bases, and 26 bases separated the two germline ends. The CDR3 sequence is 19 residues long. CDR3 residues: CASSVVRRASGVEWYGYTF. Here the CDR3 DNA reads TGTGCCAGCAGCGTAGTTAGGCGGGCAAGTGGGGTTGAATGGTATGGCTACACCTTC.

This clone was seen only once. V is TRBV6-1 and J is TRBJ2-3; tentatively, D is TRBD2 (5 bases). The CDR3 is 11 amino acids. The germline V gene encodes CDR1 MNHNS and CDR2 SASEGT. V was shortened by 8 bases and J by 4 bases, with 7 bases between the two germline ends. CDR3 sequence (DNA): TGTGCCAGCGCCGGGGCAGATACGCAGTATTTT. Protein sequence: CASAGADTQYF.

This clone was seen a single time. V gene TRBV7-9 combines with J gene TRBJ1-1; D remains ambiguous. Between the trimmed V and J ends, which lost 3 bases and 5 bases, there was a span of 4 bases. The CDR3 runs to 11 residues. Germline V CDR1 and CDR2: SEHNR, FQNEAQ (reference sequence). The DNA for the CDR3 is TGTGCCAGCAGCTTTCTGACTGAAGCTTTCTTT. Amino acids: CASSFLTEAFF. Drawing the rest from reference TRBV7-9 and TRBJ1-1, the complete variable domain is DTGVSQNPRHKITKRGQNVTFRCDPISEHNRLYWYRQTLGQGPEFLTYFQNEAQLEKSRLLSDRFSAERPKGSFSTLEIQRTEQGDSAMYLCASSFLTEAFFGQGTRLTVV.

The chain couples TRBV25-1 to TRBJ1-2; no firm D call. CDR3 size: 16 residues. V lost 6 bases and J lost 1, with 18 bases in between. The germline V gene has CDR1 MGHDK and CDR2 SYGVNS. In DNA form, the CDR3 reads TGTGCCAGCAGCCCCCCAGGTGTGGAGGGTAACTATGGCTACACCTTC. Its protein is CASSPPGVEGNYGYTF.

V is TRBV9 and J is TRBJ1-1, with 9 bases fitting TRBD1. Unmatched junction bases numbered 10, after V lost 3 bases and J lost 10 bases. The germline V gene encodes CDR1 SGDLS and CDR2 YYNGEE. This CDR3 spans 14 amino acids. The CDR3 spells CASSAVPGQGTAFF. DNA for the CDR3: TGTGCCAGCAGCGCAGTCCCGGGACAGGGAACAGCTTTCTTT. The whole variable domain, remainder taken from reference TRBV9 and TRBJ1-1, is DSGVTQTPKHLITATGQRVTLRCSPRSGDLSVYWYQQSLDQGLQFLIQYYNGEERAKGNILERFSAQQFPDLHSELNLSSLELGDSALYFCASSAVPGQGTAFFGQGTRLTVV.

This clone was found once. The chain joins TRBV19 to TRBJ1-1; 7 bases match TRBD1. CDR1 and CDR2 (germline): LNHDA, SQIVND (reference sequence). The CDR3 sequence is 14 residues long. Germline trimming cut 6 bases from V and 7 bases from J; bases unmatched to any gene: 11. Here the CDR3 DNA reads TGTGCCAGTAGCCCGACAGGGACCACTGTTGAAGCTTTCTTT. This codes for CASSPTGTTVEAFF.

The rearrangement uses TRBV11-2 and TRBJ2-2; D tentatively reads TRBD1 or TRBD2 (5 bases each). With 3 bases removed from V and 4 bases from J, the gap between germline ends came to 21 bases. This CDR3 has 18 amino acids. Germline V gene lookup returns CDR1 SGHAT and CDR2 FQNNGV. CDR3 bases: TGTGCCAGCAGCTTCTGGGGCCCGGGGCTAGGGTCCACCGGGGAGCTGTTTTTT. As protein: CASSFWGPGLGSTGELFF.

The chain couples TRBV25-1 to TRBJ2-7; possibly TRBD2 for D (7 bases). The germline V gene has CDR1 MGHDK and CDR2 SYGVNS. The V end lost 7 bases, the J end lost 3 bases, and 13 bases lay between the germline ends. This CDR3 comprises 13 residues. The CDR3 protein is CASTWGGSYEQYF. Here the CDR3 DNA reads TGTGCCAGCACATGGGGGGGCAGCTACGAGCAGTACTTC.

The chain uses TRBV7-6 and TRBJ1-5; perhaps TRBD1 as D (5 bases). CDR1 is SGHVS and CDR2 is FNYEAQ in the germline V gene. V was shortened by 5 bases and J by 0 bases, with 23 bases between the two germline ends. The CDR3 extends over 19 amino acids. CDR3 in DNA: TGTGCCAGCAGCCCATCCCCCGGGACCTTTCTATATAGCAATCAGCCCCAGCATTTT. It yields the protein CASSPSPGTFLYSNQPQHF.

The rearrangement links TRBV6-5 to TRBJ2-5, with D perhaps TRBD1 (5 bases). Trimming cost V 0 bases and J 7 bases, with 6 bases left between them. This CDR3 spans 12 amino acids. CDR1 and CDR2 (germline): MNHEY, SVGAGI. The CDR3: CASSYSRGTQYF. The CDR3 region has the DNA TGTGCCAGCAGTTACTCTAGGGGGACCCAGTACTTC.

V and J are TRBV6-5 and TRBJ2-7; TRBD1 aligns across 9 bases. The ends lost 5 bases at V and 1 base at J; junction bases unmatched: 6. Germline CDR1 and CDR2: MNHEY and SVGAGI. The CDR3 runs 15 residues. The CDR3 spells CASSPTGTGSYEQYF. For the CDR3, the DNA is TGTGCCAGCAGTCCTACGGGGACAGGGTCCTACGAGCAGTACTTC.

J is TRBJ2-3 and V is TRBV5-4; D ambiguous. This CDR3 is 14 amino acids long. The V end was cut by 0 bases, the J end by 2 bases, with 7 bases between. Germline lookup yields CDR1 SGHNT and CDR2 YYREEE (reference sequence). The CDR3 DNA is TGTGCCAGCAGCTTGGGACACCACACAGATACGCAGTATTTT. Translation: CASSLGHHTDTQYF. The full variable domain, in which reference TRBV5-4 and TRBJ2-3 provide the parts outside the CDR3, is ETGVTQSPTHLIKTRGQQVTLRCSSQSGHNTVSWYQQALGQGPQFIFQYYREEENGRGNFPPRFSGLQFPNYSSELNVNALELDDSALYLCASSLGHHTDTQYFGPGTRLTVL.

This sequence joins TRBV29-1 and TRBJ1-1; D is ambiguous. Trimming stripped 5 bases from V and 0 bases from J, with 7 bases between. The CDR3 extends over 12 amino acids. Germline-derived CDR1 and CDR2 are SQVTM and ANQGSEA. The CDR3 loop reads CSVSTVNTEAFF. The CDR3 DNA reads TGCAGCGTTTCGACGGTGAACACTGAAGCTTTCTTT.

The J gene is TRBJ2-2, the V gene TRBV5-1, with 12 positions matching TRBD2. V lost 4 bases, J lost 3 bases, and 7 bases stayed unmatched. The CDR3 extends over 17 amino acids. Germline assignment: CDR1 SGHRS and CDR2 YFSETQ. The CDR3 DNA reads as TGCGCCAGCAGCCGCCTCCTAGCGGGAGGGGACACCGGGGAGCTGTTTTTT. Its translation: CASSRLLAGGDTGELFF. The complete variable domain, with remaining parts taken from reference TRBV5-1 and TRBJ2-2, reads KAGVTQTPRYLIKTRGQQVTLSCSPISGHRSVSWYQQTPGQGLQFLFEYFSETQRNKGNFPGRFSGRQFSNSRSEMNVSTLELGDSALYLCASSRLLAGGDTGELFFGEGSRLTVL.

CDR3: CASSPLPGAGGEKLFF. CDR3 DNA sequence: TGTGCCAGCTCACCACTCCCAGGGGCAGGAGGGGAAAAACTGTTTTTT. V is TRBV18 and J is TRBJ1-4; a weak D match, TRBD1 (6 bases). Deletions cut 1 base from V and 8 bases from J, with 17 bases between. CDR3 length equals 16 residues. Germline-derived CDR1 and CDR2 are KGHSH and LQKENI.

V gene TRBV5-5 combines with J gene TRBJ2-1, with 7 bases that match TRBD2. This CDR3 has 16 amino acids. V gave up 3 bases and J gave up 0 bases; unmatched junction bases: 6. Per the germline V gene, CDR1 is SGHKS and CDR2 is YYEKEE (reference sequence). CDR3 bases: TGTGCCAGCAGCTGGACGGGAGGCCCCTCCTACAATGAGCAGTTCTTC. Protein sequence: CASSWTGGPSYNEQFF.

CDR3 DNA sequence: TGTGCCAGCAGCCCCCAAATTGGGGAGCAGTACTTC. Its protein is CASSPQIGEQYF. This chain joins TRBV9 and TRBJ2-7; D is uncertain. CDR1 SGDLS and CDR2 YYNGEE come from the germline V gene. The CDR3 length is 12 residues. Trimming removed 4 bases at V and 7 bases at J, with 12 bases between.